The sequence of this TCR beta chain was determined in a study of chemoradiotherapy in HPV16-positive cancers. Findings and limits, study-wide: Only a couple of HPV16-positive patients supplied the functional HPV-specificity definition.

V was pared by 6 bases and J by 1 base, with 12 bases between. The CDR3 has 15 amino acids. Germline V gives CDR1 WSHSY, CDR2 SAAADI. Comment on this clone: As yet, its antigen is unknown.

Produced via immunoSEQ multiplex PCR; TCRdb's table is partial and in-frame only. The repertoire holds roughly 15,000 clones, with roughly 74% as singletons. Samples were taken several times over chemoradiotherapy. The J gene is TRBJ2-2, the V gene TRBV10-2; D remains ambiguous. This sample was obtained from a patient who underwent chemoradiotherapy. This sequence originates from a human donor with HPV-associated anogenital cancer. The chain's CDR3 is CASRDLRGNTGELFF. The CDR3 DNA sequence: TGCGCCAGCAGGGACCTTAGAGGGAACACCGGGGAGCTGTTTTTT.